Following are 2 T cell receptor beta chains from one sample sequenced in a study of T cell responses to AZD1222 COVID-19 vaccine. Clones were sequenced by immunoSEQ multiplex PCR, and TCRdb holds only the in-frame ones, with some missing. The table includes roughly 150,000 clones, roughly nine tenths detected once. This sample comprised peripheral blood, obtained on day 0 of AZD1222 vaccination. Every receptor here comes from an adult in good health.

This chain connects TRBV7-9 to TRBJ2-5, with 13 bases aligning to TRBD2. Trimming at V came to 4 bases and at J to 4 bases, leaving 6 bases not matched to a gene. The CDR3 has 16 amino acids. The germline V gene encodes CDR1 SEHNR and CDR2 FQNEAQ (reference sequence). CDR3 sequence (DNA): TGTGCCAGCAGCTCAGGACTAGCGGGAGTACGAGAGACCCAGTACTTC. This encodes CASSSGLAGVRETQYF.

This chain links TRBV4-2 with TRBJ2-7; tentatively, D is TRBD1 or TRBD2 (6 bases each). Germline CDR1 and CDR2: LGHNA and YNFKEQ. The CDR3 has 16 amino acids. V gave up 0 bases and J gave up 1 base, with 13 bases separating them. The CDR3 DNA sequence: TGTGCCAGCAGCCAAGATGGAGGCGGGACATCCTACGAGCAGTACTTC. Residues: CASSQDGGGTSYEQYF.